This T cell receptor beta chain was documented in a study of blood T cells in healthy people across ages. Notes on this clonotype: This may stem from a read error, because a much larger clone lies one nucleotide away.

The CDR3 totals 14 residues. V lost 3 bases and J lost 4; bases outside the gene matches: 6. Germline assignment: CDR1 SQVTM and CDR2 ANQGSEA. Primed by a sample-barcoded 5' primer and a J-beta primer mix, a second PCR proceeded for 7 to 11 cycles. Each CDR3 protein gets one entry after TCRdb re-called the 5' RACE reads with MiXCR. This table holds roughly 680,000 distinct CDR3 sequences, over 40% found once. The sequence came from a woman older than 75 in good health. Source material: blood. The chain links TRBV29-1 to TRBJ2-7, with TRBD1 identical over 10 bases. Written as DNA, the CDR3 is TGCAGCGTTGATGCTGGGACAGGGGATTACGAGCAGTACTTC. This sequence encodes CSVDAGTGDYEQYF.